This is a list of T cell receptor beta chains from one sample in a study of T cells in Graves' hyperthyroidism and ophthalmopathy. Using its own MiXCR run on the multiplex PCR reads, TCRdb lists one record per CDR3 protein. The repertoire holds hundreds of thousands of distinct CDR3 sequences, with around 13% as singletons. Sequenced material: blood. Receptors were obtained from a young woman with Graves' hyperthyroidism. The CDR3 runs from the conserved cysteine through the conserved F or W. D genes are given only for firm matches. Clone size is not always given. Where it is, it says once, few, many or a class for expanded clones.

v_gene,abundance,d_gene,j_gene,CDR3nt,CDR3aa
TRBV6-2/TRBV6-3,many,.,TRBJ2-7,TGTGCCAGCAGTTACGGTGACTCCTACTACGAGCAGTACTTC,CASSYGDSYYEQYF
TRBV28,few,.,TRBJ2-2,TGTGCCGTCCCGTCCGGGGTACACACCGGGGAGCTGTTTTTT,CAVPSGVHTGELFF
TRBV7-2,few,.,TRBJ2-3,TGTGCCAGCAGCTTAGGGACGCCCCGCACAGATACGCAGTATTTT,CASSLGTPRTDTQYF
TRBV27,.,.,TRBJ1-5,TGTGCCAGCAGTTTAGTGAAAGGAAAAAATCAGCCCCAGCATTTT,CASSLVKGKNQPQHF
TRBV7-8,few,TRBD1,TRBJ1-5,TGTGCCAGCAGCTTCGGACAGGCCGCTGATTATAGCAATCAGCCCCAGCATTTT,CASSFGQAADYSNQPQHF
TRBV12-3/TRBV12-4,many,TRBD1,TRBJ2-1,TGTGCCAGCAGTTTCCCGGACAGGGGGTCCTCAGATAGCTCCTACAATGAGCAGTTCTTC,CASSFPDRGSSDSSYNEQFF
TRBV20-1,.,.,TRBJ1-1,TGCAGTGCTAGCTCCCGCACTGGAGCTTTCTTT,CSASSRTGAFF
TRBV4-1,few,TRBD2,TRBJ2-7,TGCGCCAGCAGCCAACGGGAGGGGTTTTACGAGCAGTACTTC,CASSQREGFYEQYF
TRBV20-1,.,.,TRBJ2-3,TGCAGTGCTAGAGGCCGGTTTGCGACAAGCACAGATACGCAGTATTTT,CSARGRFATSTDTQYF
TRBV20-1,few,.,TRBJ2-5,TGCAGTGCAGGGGGGGGGACCCAGTACTTC,CSAGGGTQYF
TRBV29-1,many,.,TRBJ2-3,TGCAGCGTTGAGGGGGGACGGAGCGCAGATACGCAGTATTTT,CSVEGGRSADTQYF
TRBV7-9,many,TRBD2,TRBJ2-5,TGTGCCAGCAGCGGTCCGAGGAGCGGGAGGTTCCAAGAGACCCAGTACTTC,CASSGPRSGRFQETQYF
TRBV29-1,.,.,TRBJ2-5,TGCAGCGCTCTCCCTTGGGGACTTCTGCAAGAGACCCAGTACTTC,CSALPWGLLQETQYF
TRBV7-2,many,.,TRBJ2-5,TGTGCCAGCAGCATCAGGGTTGGGTGGGAGACCCAGTACTTC,CASSIRVGWETQYF
TRBV7-3,.,TRBD2,TRBJ2-2,TGTGCCAGCAGTTCGACCGGGGCTAGCGGGACTAACACCGGGGAGCTGTTTTTT,CASSSTGASGTNTGELFF
TRBV2,many,.,TRBJ2-7,TGTGCCATTCTGAAGATGCCTGACTACGAGCAGTACTTC,CAILKMPDYEQYF
TRBV4-3,once,TRBD1,TRBJ1-5,TGCGCCAGCAGCCGATCCAGGGGGCTTCAGCCCCAGCATTTT,CASSRSRGLQPQHF
TRBV11-2,many,.,TRBJ2-5,TGTGCCAGCAGCCCAAGGATCCAAGAGACCCAGTACTTC,CASSPRIQETQYF
TRBV2,many,TRBD2,TRBJ2-5,TGTGCCAGCAGTGAGCGGGCGCTGGGGCCCCGGGAGGCCCAGTACTTC,CASSERALGPREAQYF
TRBV7-2,many,TRBD2,TRBJ2-1,TGTGCCAGCAGCGGCCCTAGCGGGAGTTCCTACAATGAGCAGTTCTTC,CASSGPSGSSYNEQFF
TRBV4-3,few,TRBD1,TRBJ2-3,TGCGCCAGCAGCCACTCTGGGACAGGGGTTAGATATGGCACAGATACGCAGTATTTT,CASSHSGTGVRYGTDTQYF
TRBV28,.,.,TRBJ2-7,TGTGCCAGCGACCGTTCTAGCTCCTACGAGCAGTACTTC,CASDRSSSYEQYF
TRBV5-6,many,.,TRBJ2-6,TGTGCCAGCGTGCGGCAGGGGGCCAACGTCCTGACTTTC,CASVRQGANVLTF
TRBV12-3/TRBV12-4,many,.,TRBJ2-3,TGTGCCAGCGGCATGGGTTCGGGAGTTGTTACGCAGTATTTT,CASGMGSGVVTQYF
TRBV28,.,.,TRBJ2-7,TGTGCCAGCAGTTCCGGATCCGGGATCCTTGGGGAGCAGTACTTC,CASSSGSGILGEQYF
TRBV9,few,TRBD2,TRBJ2-3,TGTGCCAGCAGCGTAGACTCGCGGGAGAGCGGAGATACGCAGTATTTT,CASSVDSRESGDTQYF
TRBV5-1,many,TRBD2,TRBJ2-3,TGCGCCAGCAGCTTAGAGTTTGCGGGAGGGCCGAGCACAGATACGCAGTATTTT,CASSLEFAGGPSTDTQYF
TRBV28,.,.,TRBJ1-2,TGTGCCAGCATCCCTCCCCTCCCAAGGGGAAAACTGCATGGCTACACCTTC,CASIPPLPRGKLHGYTF
TRBV6-2/TRBV6-3,many,.,TRBJ2-7,TGTGCCAGCAGTTCAGACCAGTCAGGGTGGGACGAGCAGTACTTC,CASSSDQSGWDEQYF
TRBV27,.,.,TRBJ2-2,TGTGCCAGCAGTTTGGTAGATTCCGGGGAGCTGTTTTTT,CASSLVDSGELFF
TRBV10-2,many,.,TRBJ2-7,TGCGCCAGCACCGAACCGGGGGCGGGTACCTACGAGCAGTACTTC,CASTEPGAGTYEQYF
TRBV24-1,.,.,TRBJ1-1,TGTGCCACCAGTGCGGGCGGAACTGAAGCTTTCTTT,CATSAGGTEAFF
TRBV28,.,TRBD1,TRBJ1-2,TGTGCCAGCTTCCCGGGACAGGGGTCCTATGGCTACACCTTC,CASFPGQGSYGYTF
TRBV6-1,.,.,TRBJ2-7,TGTGCCAGCGCAGGGGTGAACAACGAGCAGTACTTC,CASAGVNNEQYF
TRBV20-1,.,.,TRBJ1-5,TGCAGTGCTAACGGACCCAATCAGCCCCAGCATTTT,CSANGPNQPQHF
TRBV11-2,few,TRBD2,TRBJ2-1,TGTGCCAGCAGCTTAACTAGCGGGATAACGTCCTACAATGAGCAGTTCTTC,CASSLTSGITSYNEQFF
TRBV5-4,.,TRBD1,TRBJ1-2,TGTGCCAGCAGCAGCCCGGGACAGGCGGTCTATGGCTACACCTTC,CASSSPGQAVYGYTF
TRBV13,.,.,TRBJ2-7,TGTGCCAGCAGCTTAGATGGGGGAGGCTCCTACAATGAGCAGTACTTC,CASSLDGGGSYNEQYF
TRBV19,few,.,TRBJ2-7,TGTGCCAGTGGTACGGCGGGGGAGCAGTACTTC,CASGTAGEQYF
TRBV15,many,.,TRBJ2-3,TGTGCCACCAGAGGACTCGCGCAGGATACGCAGTATTTT,CATRGLAQDTQYF
TRBV2,few,.,TRBJ2-7,TGTGCCGAGGGGGGTCTCGACGAGCAGTACTTC,CAEGGLDEQYF
TRBV20-1,many,.,TRBJ1-5,TGCAGTGCTAGAGGCAGCAATCAGCCCCAGCATTTT,CSARGSNQPQHF
TRBV7-9,.,.,TRBJ1-5,TGTGCCAGCAGCTTAAACAGTATTAATCAGCCCCAGCATTTT,CASSLNSINQPQHF
TRBV7-8,few,TRBD1,TRBJ2-2,TGTGCCAGCACCTGGCAGGGGGCGATGATCACCGGGGAGCTGTTTTTT,CASTWQGAMITGELFF
TRBV5-8,few,.,TRBJ1-2,TGTGCCAGCAGCTTGTGGGGCTACACGGCTGGCTACACCTTC,CASSLWGYTAGYTF
TRBV27,many,.,TRBJ1-1,TGTGCCAGCAGTTTATACAGGAACACTGAAGCTTTCTTT,CASSLYRNTEAFF
TRBV11-1,.,.,TRBJ2-6,TGTGCCAGCAGAGGACAACGCAGGGGGGCCTCTGGGGCCAACGTCCTGACTTTC,CASRGQRRGASGANVLTF
TRBV28,few,TRBD2,TRBJ2-5,TGTGCCAGCAGTCCTCACGGGACTAAGGTCCGGGAGACCCAGTACTTC,CASSPHGTKVRETQYF
TRBV30,many,.,TRBJ2-7,TGTGCCTGGAGCCGGGACACCTCCTACGAGCAGTACTTC,CAWSRDTSYEQYF
TRBV7-3,many,TRBD2,TRBJ2-3,TGTGCCAGCAGCCTCGGAGCGGGAGAGGGCACAGATACGCAGTATTTT,CASSLGAGEGTDTQYF
TRBV4-1,few,.,TRBJ2-2,TGCGCCAGCAGAGGGCATGATAAGAACACCGGGGAGCTGTTTTTT,CASRGHDKNTGELFF
TRBV4-1,.,.,TRBJ1-2,TGCGCCAGCAGCCAAAGGACAGCTAACTATGGCTACACCTTC,CASSQRTANYGYTF
TRBV12-3/TRBV12-4,.,TRBD1,TRBJ1-1,TGTGCCAGCAGTCCGGGACAGGGTCGGAGCACTGAAGCTTTCTTT,CASSPGQGRSTEAFF
TRBV7-7,few,TRBD2,TRBJ2-5,TGTGCTAGCAGCTTGACTAGCGGGAGGGCCCAGTACTTC,CASSLTSGRAQYF